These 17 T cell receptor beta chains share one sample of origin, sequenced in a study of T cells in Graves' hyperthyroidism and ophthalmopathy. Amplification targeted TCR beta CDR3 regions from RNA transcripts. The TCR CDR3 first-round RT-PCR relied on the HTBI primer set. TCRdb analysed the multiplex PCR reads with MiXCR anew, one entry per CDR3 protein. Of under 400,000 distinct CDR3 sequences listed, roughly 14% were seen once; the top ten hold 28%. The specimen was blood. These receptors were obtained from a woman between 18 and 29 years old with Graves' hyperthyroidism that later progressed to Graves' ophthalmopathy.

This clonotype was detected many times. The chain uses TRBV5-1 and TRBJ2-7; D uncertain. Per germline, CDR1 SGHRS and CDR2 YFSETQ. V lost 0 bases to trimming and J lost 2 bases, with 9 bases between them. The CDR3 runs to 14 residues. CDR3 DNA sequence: TGCGCCAGCAGCTTGGACAGATCGACCTACGAGCAGTACTTC. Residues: CASSLDRSTYEQYF.

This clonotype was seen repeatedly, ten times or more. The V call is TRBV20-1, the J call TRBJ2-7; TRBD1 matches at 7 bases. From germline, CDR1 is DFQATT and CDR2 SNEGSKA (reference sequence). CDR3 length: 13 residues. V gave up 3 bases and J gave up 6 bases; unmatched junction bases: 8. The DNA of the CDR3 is TGCAGTGCTAGCCGTCTGACAGGGTCCGAGCAGTACTTC. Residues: CSASRLTGSEQYF.

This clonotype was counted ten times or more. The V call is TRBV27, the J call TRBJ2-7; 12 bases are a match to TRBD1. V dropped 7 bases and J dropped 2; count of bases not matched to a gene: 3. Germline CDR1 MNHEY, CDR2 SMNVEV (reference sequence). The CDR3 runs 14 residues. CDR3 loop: CASMGTGGTYEQYF. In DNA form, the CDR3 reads TGTGCCAGCATGGGGACAGGGGGCACCTACGAGCAGTACTTC.

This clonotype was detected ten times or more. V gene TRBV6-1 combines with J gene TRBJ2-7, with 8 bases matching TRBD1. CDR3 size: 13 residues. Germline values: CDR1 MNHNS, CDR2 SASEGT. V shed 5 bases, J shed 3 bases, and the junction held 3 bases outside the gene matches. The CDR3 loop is CASSRTGNYEQYF. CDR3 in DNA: TGTGCCAGCAGTCGGACAGGGAACTACGAGCAGTACTTC.

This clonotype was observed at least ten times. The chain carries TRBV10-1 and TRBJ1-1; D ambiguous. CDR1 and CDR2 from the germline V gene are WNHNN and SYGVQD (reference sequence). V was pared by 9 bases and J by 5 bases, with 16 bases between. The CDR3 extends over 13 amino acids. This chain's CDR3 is CARTRRRCTEAFF. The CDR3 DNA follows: TGCGCCAGGACAAGACGTCGGTGTACTGAAGCTTTCTTT.

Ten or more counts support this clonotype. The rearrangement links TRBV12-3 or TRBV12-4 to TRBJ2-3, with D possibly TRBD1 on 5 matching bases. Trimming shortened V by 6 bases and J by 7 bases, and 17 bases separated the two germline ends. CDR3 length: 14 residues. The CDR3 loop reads CASSPGKRPNTQYF. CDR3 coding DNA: TGTGCCAGCAGCCCAGGGAAGAGGCCGAATACGCAGTATTTT.

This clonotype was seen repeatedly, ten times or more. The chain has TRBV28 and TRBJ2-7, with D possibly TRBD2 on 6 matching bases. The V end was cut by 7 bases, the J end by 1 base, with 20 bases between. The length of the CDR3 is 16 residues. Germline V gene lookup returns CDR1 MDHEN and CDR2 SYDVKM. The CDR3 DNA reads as TGTGCCAGCAATCCGTCGGTGGAGGGGCCTTCCTACGAGCAGTACTTC. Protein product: CASNPSVEGPSYEQYF.

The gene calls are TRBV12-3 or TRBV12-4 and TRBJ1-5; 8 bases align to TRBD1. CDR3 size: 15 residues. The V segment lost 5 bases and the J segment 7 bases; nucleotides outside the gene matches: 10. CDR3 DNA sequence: TGTGCCAGCAGTGGCGAGGACAGGGCCGGCCAGCCCCAGCATTTT. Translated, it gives CASSGEDRAGQPQHF.

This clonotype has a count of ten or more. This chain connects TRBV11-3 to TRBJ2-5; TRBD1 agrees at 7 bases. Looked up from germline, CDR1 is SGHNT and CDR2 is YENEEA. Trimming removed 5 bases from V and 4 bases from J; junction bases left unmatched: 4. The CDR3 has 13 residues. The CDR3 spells CASSRQGSETQYF. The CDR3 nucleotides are TGTGCCAGCAGCCGACAGGGTTCAGAGACCCAGTACTTC.

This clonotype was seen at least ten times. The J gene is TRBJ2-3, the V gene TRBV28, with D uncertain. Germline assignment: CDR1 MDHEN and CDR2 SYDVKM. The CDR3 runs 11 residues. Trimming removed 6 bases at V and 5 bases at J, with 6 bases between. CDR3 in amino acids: CASSPQDTQYF. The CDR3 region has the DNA TGTGCCAGCAGCCCTCAAGATACGCAGTATTTT.

The CDR3 here is CASTPGNTYEQYF. CDR3 nucleotides: TGTGCCAGTACCCCCGGAAACACCTACGAGCAGTACTTC. This chain connects TRBV19 to TRBJ2-7; D remains ambiguous. This CDR3 region has 13 residues. In germline, CDR1 is LNHDA, CDR2 SQIVND (reference sequence). V lost 7 bases to trimming and J lost 2 bases, with 12 bases between them.

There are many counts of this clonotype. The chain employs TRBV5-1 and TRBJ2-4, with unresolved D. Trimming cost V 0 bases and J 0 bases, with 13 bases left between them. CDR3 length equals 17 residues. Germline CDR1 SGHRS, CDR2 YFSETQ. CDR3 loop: CASSLAGLTLAKNIQYF. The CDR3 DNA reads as TGCGCCAGCAGCTTGGCAGGCCTTACACTAGCCAAAAACATTCAGTACTTC. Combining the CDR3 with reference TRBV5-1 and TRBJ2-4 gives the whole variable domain KAGVTQTPRYLIKTRGQQVTLSCSPISGHRSVSWYQQTPGQGLQFLFEYFSETQRNKGNFPGRFSGRQFSNSRSEMNVSTLELGDSALYLCASSLAGLTLAKNIQYFGAGTRLSVL.

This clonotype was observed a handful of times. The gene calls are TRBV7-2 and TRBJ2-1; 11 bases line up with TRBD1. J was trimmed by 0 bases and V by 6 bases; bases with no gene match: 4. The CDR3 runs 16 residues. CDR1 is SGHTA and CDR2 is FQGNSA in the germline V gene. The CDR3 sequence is CASRPDRGPSYNEQFF. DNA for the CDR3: TGTGCCAGCAGGCCGGACAGGGGGCCCTCCTACAATGAGCAGTTCTTC. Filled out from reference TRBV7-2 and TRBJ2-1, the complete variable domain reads GAGVSQSPSNKVTEKGKDVELRCDPISGHTALYWYRQSLGQGLEFLIYFQGNSAPDKSGLPSDRFSAERTGGSVSTLTIQRTQQEDSAVYLCASRPDRGPSYNEQFFGPGTRLTVL.

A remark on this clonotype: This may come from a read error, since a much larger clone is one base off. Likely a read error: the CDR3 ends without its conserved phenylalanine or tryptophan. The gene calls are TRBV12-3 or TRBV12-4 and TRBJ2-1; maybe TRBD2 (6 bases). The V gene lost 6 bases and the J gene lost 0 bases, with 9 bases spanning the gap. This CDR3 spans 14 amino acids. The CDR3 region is CASSRESSYNEQFS. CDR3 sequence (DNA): TGTGCCAGCAGCCGGGAGAGCTCCTACAATGAGCAGTTCTCC.

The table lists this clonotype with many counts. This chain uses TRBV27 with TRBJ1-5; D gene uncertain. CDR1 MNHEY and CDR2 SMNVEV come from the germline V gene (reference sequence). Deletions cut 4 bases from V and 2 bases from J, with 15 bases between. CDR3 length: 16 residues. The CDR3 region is CASSWRSGIGNQPQHF. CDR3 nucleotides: TGTGCCAGCAGTTGGAGGTCCGGGATCGGCAATCAGCCCCAGCATTTT.

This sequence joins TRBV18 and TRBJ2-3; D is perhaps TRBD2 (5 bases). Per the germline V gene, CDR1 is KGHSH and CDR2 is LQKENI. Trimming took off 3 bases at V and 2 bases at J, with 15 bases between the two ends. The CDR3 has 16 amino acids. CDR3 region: CASSPRGMDLTDTQYF. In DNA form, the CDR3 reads TGTGCCAGCTCACCGCGAGGGATGGACCTCACAGATACGCAGTATTTT.

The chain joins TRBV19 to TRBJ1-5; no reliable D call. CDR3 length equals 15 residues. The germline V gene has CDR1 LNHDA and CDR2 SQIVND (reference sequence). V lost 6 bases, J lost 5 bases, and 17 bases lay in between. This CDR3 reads CASRSLRQPDQPQHF. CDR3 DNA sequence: TGTGCCAGTAGGAGCCTTAGGCAGCCAGATCAGCCCCAGCATTTT. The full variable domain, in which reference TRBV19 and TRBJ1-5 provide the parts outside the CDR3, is DGGITQSPKYLFRKEGQNVTLSCEQNLNHDAMYWYRQDPGQGLRLIYYSQIVNDFQKGDIAEGYSVSREKKESFPLTVTSAQKNPTAFYLCASRSLRQPDQPQHFGDGTRLSIL.